Following are 25 T cell receptor beta chains from one sample sequenced in a study of identical twins. TCRdb itself ran the 5' RACE reads through MiXCR, one entry per CDR3 protein. Of 1.5 million to 2 million distinct CDR3 sequences listed, about 30% are singletons. The source material was cord blood. These receptors all stem from a newborn girl in good health.

The chain recombines TRBV4-1 with TRBJ2-7, with 9 nucleotides matching TRBD2. V was clipped by 0 bases and J by 3 bases; unmatched bases: 3. The CDR3 is 15 residues long. Germline CDR1 reads MGHRA; CDR2 reads YSYEKL. CDR3 sequence (DNA): TGCGCCAGCAGCCAAGATCCTAGCGGGAACTACGAGCAGTACTTC. Amino acids: CASSQDPSGNYEQYF.

The genes are TRBV19 and TRBJ1-1, with no clear D. Between the trimmed V and J ends, which lost 1 base and 1 base, there was a span of 10 bases. The germline CDR1 and CDR2 sequences are LNHDA and SQIVND (reference sequence). The CDR3 runs 15 residues. CDR3 DNA: TGTGCCAGTAGTATAGGCGGACGGCCGAACACTGAAGCTTTCTTT. It codes for CASSIGGRPNTEAFF.

As for this clonotype: A read error may account for a junction end that differs from germline. The chain links TRBV20-1 to TRBJ2-7; 13 bases line up with TRBD2. CDR3 length: 15 amino acids. Germline values: CDR1 DFQATT, CDR2 SNEGSKA (reference sequence). CDR3 in DNA: TGCAGTGCCCTGGGACTAGCGGGGAGCTCCTACGAGAAGTACTTC. This encodes CSALGLAGSSYEKYF.

The chain recombines TRBV2 with TRBJ2-7, with no clear D. V was trimmed by 6 bases and J by 3 bases, leaving 12 bases between them. Germline lookup yields CDR1 SNHLY and CDR2 FYNNEI. This CDR3 contains 13 residues. CDR3 DNA: TGTGCCAGCAGCGCGCGTAGGGACTACGAGCAGTACTTC. This sequence encodes CASSARRDYEQYF. Drawing the rest from reference TRBV2 and TRBJ2-7, the complete variable domain is EPEVTQTPSHQVTQMGQEVILRCVPISNHLYFYWYRQILGQKVEFLVSFYNNEISEKSEIFDDQFSVERPDGSNFTLKIRSTKLEDSAMYFCASSARRDYEQYFGPGTRLTVT.

DNA for the CDR3: TGTGCCAGCAGCTTATGGGGTTTTGGGGCCAACGTCCTGACTTTC. It is translated as CASSLWGFGANVLTF. The chain employs TRBV11-2 and TRBJ2-6; the D is unclear. The germline V and J ends were trimmed by 2 bases and 3 bases, with 8 bases remaining between them. Looked up from germline, CDR1 is SGHAT and CDR2 is FQNNGV. This CDR3 is built from 15 residues. The variable domain in full, with the rest retrieved from reference TRBV11-2 and TRBJ2-6, is EAGVAQSPRYKIIEKRQSVAFWCNPISGHATLYWYQQILGQGPKLLIQFQNNGVVDDSQLPKDRFSAERLKGVDSTLKIQPAKLEDSAVYLCASSLWGFGANVLTFGAGSRLTVL.

This clonotype occurred a few times. This chain uses TRBV2 with TRBJ2-7; D is possibly TRBD2 (6 bases). From germline, CDR1 is SNHLY and CDR2 FYNNEI. V was clipped by 1 base and J by 3 bases, with 10 bases between them. This CDR3 is built from 14 residues. CDR3 in DNA: TGTGCCAGCAGTGAAGAGGGACTTTTCTACGAGCAGTACTTC. This gives the protein CASSEEGLFYEQYF.

The chain has TRBV7-2 and TRBJ2-3; D is possibly TRBD2 (5 bases). In germline, CDR1 is SGHTA, CDR2 FQGNSA. V lost 1 base to trimming and J lost 2 bases, with 10 bases between them. CDR3 length equals 15 residues. Here the CDR3 reads CASSLEPGITDTQYF. CDR3 DNA sequence: TGTGCCAGCAGCTTAGAGCCGGGGATCACAGATACGCAGTATTTT.

The chain combines TRBV5-1 with TRBJ1-1; TRBD1 matches at 11 bases. CDR1 is SGHRS, CDR2 YFSETQ, per germline. Trimming removed 4 bases from V and 1 base from J; junction bases left unmatched: 6. The CDR3 consists of 16 residues. The CDR3 region is CASSPYGQGANTEAFF. CDR3 in DNA: TGCGCCAGCAGCCCCTATGGACAGGGGGCGAACACTGAAGCTTTCTTT.

This clonotype was recorded only once. This sequence joins TRBV7-2 and TRBJ2-3, with 8 bases fitting TRBD1. Trimming took 4 bases from V and 6 from J; bases not matched to a gene: 9. Germline V gene sequence: CDR1 SGHTA, CDR2 FQGNSA. The CDR3 length is 15 residues. CDR3 nucleotide sequence: TGTGCCAGCAGCTACCGGACAGGGAGGAGTGATACGCAGTATTTT. It yields the protein CASSYRTGRSDTQYF.

The chain combines TRBV20-1 with TRBJ2-3; D remains unclear. Germline CDR1 and CDR2: DFQATT and SNEGSKA (reference sequence). The CDR3 consists of 12 residues. V was shortened by 6 bases and J by 2 bases, with 9 bases between the two germline ends. CDR3 coding DNA: TGCAGTGCATACTTCACCACAGATACGCAGTATTTT. It translates to CSAYFTTDTQYF.

The chain uses TRBV9 and TRBJ1-2; D is unclear. This CDR3 contains 13 residues. Germline V gene lookup returns CDR1 SGDLS and CDR2 YYNGEE. The V and J ends lost 2 bases and 0 bases respectively, with 5 bases between them. CDR3 bases: TGTGCCAGCAGCGTTCGTACTAACTATGGCTACACCTTC. Its translation is CASSVRTNYGYTF.

This rearrangement joins TRBV6-6 to TRBJ1-4; D gene ambiguous. Trimming stripped 2 bases from V and 5 bases from J, with 6 bases between. CDR1 MNHNY and CDR2 SVGAGI come from the germline V gene (reference sequence). The CDR3 contains 13 residues. CDR3 nucleotide sequence: TGTGCCAGCAGTTACGAGACAAATGAAAAACTGTTTTTT. Residues: CASSYETNEKLFF.

In DNA, the CDR3 is TGCAGTGCTAGAGTTGCCTTCGTCGGAAACACCATATATTTT. Protein: CSARVAFVGNTIYF. The V and J genes are TRBV20-1 and TRBJ1-3; D unresolved. The CDR3 consists of 14 residues. Germline V gene sequence: CDR1 DFQATT, CDR2 SNEGSKA (reference sequence). V was pared by 1 base and J by 4 bases, with 11 bases between.

The chain's CDR3 is CASSLEGQALSYNEQFF. The CDR3 DNA reads TGTGCCAGCAGCTTAGAGGGACAGGCTCTCTCCTACAATGAGCAGTTCTTC. The chain is built from TRBV11-2 and TRBJ2-1; the match to TRBD1 covers 8 bases. The CDR3 sequence is 17 residues long. Germline V CDR1 and CDR2: SGHAT, FQNNGV. V was clipped by 0 bases and J by 0 bases; unmatched bases: 4. Full variable domain (rest looked up from reference TRBV11-2 and TRBJ2-1): EAGVAQSPRYKIIEKRQSVAFWCNPISGHATLYWYQQILGQGPKLLIQFQNNGVVDDSQLPKDRFSAERLKGVDSTLKIQPAKLEDSAVYLCASSLEGQALSYNEQFFGPGTRLTVL.

This rearrangement joins TRBV20-1 to TRBJ1-5; TRBD1 might be the D (5 bases). CDR3 length: 13 residues. The germline V gene has CDR1 DFQATT and CDR2 SNEGSKA (reference sequence). This CDR3 reads CRAMGGIDQPQHF. The CDR3 nucleotides are TGCAGGGCGATGGGGGGTATAGATCAGCCCCAGCATTTT.

CDR3 residues: CASSLEYQRGWREQFF. The CDR3 DNA follows: TGTGCCAGCAGCTTGGAATACCAGCGGGGGTGGAGAGAGCAGTTCTTC. The rearrangement joins TRBV5-5 to TRBJ2-1, with 8 bases aligning to TRBD2. The CDR3 runs to 16 residues. With 0 bases clipped from V and 10 bases from J, the junction kept 12 bases outside the gene matches. Germline-derived CDR1 and CDR2 are SGHKS and YYEKEE (reference sequence).

This clonotype was counted between two and nine times. This chain links TRBV9 with TRBJ2-1, with D tentatively TRBD2 (5 bases). The germline V gene has CDR1 SGDLS and CDR2 YYNGEE. This CDR3 is built from 15 residues. V lost 0 bases and J lost 7, with 14 bases in between. CDR3 DNA sequence: TGTGCCAGCAGCGTAGCTGGGAGTAGTTGGAATGAGCAGTTCTTC. Translated: CASSVAGSSWNEQFF.

The rearrangement uses TRBV7-2 and TRBJ2-5, with D perhaps given as TRBD1 or TRBD2 (5 bases each). Germline V gene data show CDR1 as SGHTA and CDR2 as FQGNSA. This CDR3 spans 14 amino acids. With 2 bases removed from V and 4 bases from J, the gap between germline ends came to 11 bases. This chain's CDR3 is CASSLMGVGETQYF. The CDR3 region has the DNA TGTGCCAGCAGCTTAATGGGGGTGGGAGAGACCCAGTACTTC.

The rearrangement uses TRBV10-3 and TRBJ2-7; D gene unclear. V lost 3 bases and J lost 0, with 12 bases in between. Germline V CDR1 and CDR2: ENHRY, SYGVKD. This CDR3 has 15 amino acids. The DNA of the CDR3 is TGTGCCATCAGTGAACCGGCGTCCAGCTCCTACGAGCAGTACTTC. Translating gives CAISEPASSSYEQYF.

V usage is TRBV6-1 and J usage is TRBJ1-5; D possibly corresponds to TRBD1 (6 bases). This CDR3 has 17 residues. Germline CDR1 reads MNHNS; CDR2 reads SASEGT. The V end lost 5 bases, the J end lost 0 bases, and 17 bases lay between the germline ends. CDR3 nucleotides: TGTGCCAGCAGTCGGATTCAGGGGTCAAGTAGCAATCAGCCCCAGCATTTT. Its translation is CASSRIQGSSSNQPQHF.

CDR3 residues: CASSSSPARASELFF. As DNA, the CDR3 is TGTGCCAGCAGTTCCTCGCCGGCGAGGGCCTCGGAACTGTTTTTT. The V call is TRBV6-5, the J call TRBJ1-4; D is ambiguous. The ends were cut back, 4 bases at V and 12 bases at J, with 21 bases in the middle. Germline V lookup: CDR1 MNHEY, CDR2 SVGAGI. The CDR3 extends over 15 amino acids.

DNA of the CDR3: TGTGCCAGCATCCGACTTGGGATGGGCTCCTACAATGAGCAGTTCTTC. Translated, it gives CASIRLGMGSYNEQFF. This chain connects TRBV11-2 to TRBJ2-1; D gene unclear. With 7 bases removed from V and 0 bases from J, the gap between germline ends came to 16 bases. This CDR3 has 16 amino acids. Per the germline V gene, CDR1 is SGHAT and CDR2 is FQNNGV.

This clonotype has only a few counts. The V gene is TRBV27, the J gene TRBJ1-4; D possibly corresponds to TRBD1 (5 bases). The CDR3 extends over 13 amino acids. Trimming pared 0 bases from V and 11 bases from J, leaving 10 bases between. CDR1 is MNHEY and CDR2 is SMNVEV in the germline V gene (reference sequence). CDR3 loop: CASSLSHRDKLFF. The CDR3 region has the DNA TGTGCCAGCAGTTTATCCCACCGGGACAAACTGTTTTTT.

The chain joins TRBV3-1 to TRBJ2-7, with D possibly matching TRBD2 (6 bases). The CDR3 runs to 13 residues. Trimming took off 1 base at V and 7 bases at J, with 11 bases between the two ends. CDR1 and CDR2 from the germline V gene are LGHDT and YNNKEL (reference sequence). The CDR3 is CASSQVSSAEQYF. The DNA for the CDR3 is TGTGCCAGCAGCCAAGTGTCTAGCGCTGAGCAGTACTTC.

In regard to this clonotype: A junction end diverges from the germline sequence, so it may reflect a read error. The CDR3 nucleotides read TGTGCCGGCAGTTTATGGGGGACAGGGGGAAATCAGCCCCAGCATTTT. It codes for CAGSLWGTGGNQPQHF. The V call is TRBV12-3 or TRBV12-4, the J call TRBJ1-5; 11 nucleotides align to TRBD1. The CDR3 has 16 amino acids.